This T cell receptor beta chain was sequenced during a study of blood T cell repertoires in COVID-19. Overall study context: From the United States, Italy and Spain came samples of acute and convalescent COVID-19. PBMCs, B-cell-depleted T cells, or T cells were the source of the cDNA or gDNA that made up the material.

Authors' data handling: Cell counts per sample came from amplifying reference gene primers. The method was immunoSEQ multiplex PCR; TCRdb's version includes in-frame clones alone and lacks a portion of them. V, J and clone size reflect that table, while D and trimming were determined from the DNA. The sample shows approximately 110,000 clones, under 90% of them seen only once. Germline V gene data show CDR1 as MDHEN and CDR2 as SYDVKM. Deletions cut 7 bases from V and 8 bases from J, with 17 bases between. The CDR3 contains 13 residues. The chain links TRBV28 to TRBJ1-2, with a weak D call TRBD1 (5 bases). The sequence was obtained from a man older than 75 with acute or convalescent COVID-19. Sequencing was carried out using peripheral blood. The chain's CDR3 is CASTREVLGGYTF. In DNA, the CDR3 is TGTGCCAGCACCAGGGAGGTTTTGGGAGGCTACACCTTC.